A single sample is the source of the 32 T cell receptor beta chains below, sequenced in a study of regulatory T cells in long-lasting Graves disease (dated by TCRdb to about 2021). Receptor libraries were prepared by multiplex PCR. The sample was run on an Illumina HiSeq 4000. To build TCR beta libraries, CDR3 regions were amplified by Arm-PCR using iRepertoire HTBI primers. In-frame beta chains were kept once TCRdb had trimmed the public reads at Q25 with fastp and called clones with MiXCR. Rows are combined by CDR3 protein, so each entry shows the most common genes and DNA. Within this sample are under 250,000 distinct CDR3 sequences, with 20% to 25% of them counted one time only. The biggest ten clones account for about 15% of the sample. The sample's time point label is to be understood as: newly diagnosed GD, antithyroid drugs for less than 3 months. For both TCR sequencing and RNA sequencing, RNA was extracted from PBMCs in TRIzol.

Sequences were derived from peripheral blood mononuclear cells (PBMCs), sampled at new diagnosis, from a patient treated with antithyroid drugs. The receptors derive from a female donor with Graves disease.

Many counts were recorded for this clonotype. The chain has TRBV24-1 and TRBJ1-5; possible D gene TRBD1, 6 bases. V gave up 10 bases and J gave up 1 base, with 13 bases separating them. CDR3 length: 14 residues. The germline V gene has CDR1 KGHDR and CDR2 SFDVKD. The CDR3 region has the DNA TGTGCCACACAGACAGGAGAAAGCAATCAGCCCCAGCATTTT. Amino acids: CATQTGESNQPQHF.

This clonotype occurred many times. CDR3 residues: CASSSHGTDTQYF. DNA for the CDR3: TGTGCCAGCAGCTCCCACGGCACAGATACGCAGTATTTT. V gene TRBV7-9 combines with J gene TRBJ2-3, with D hard to call. The V end was cut by 4 bases, the J end by 1 base, with 6 bases between. This CDR3 spans 13 amino acids. Per the germline V gene, CDR1 is SEHNR and CDR2 is FQNEAQ (reference sequence).

This clonotype has ten or more counts. The genes are TRBV12-3 or TRBV12-4 and TRBJ1-1; no clear D gene. Deletions cut 6 bases from V and 3 bases from J, with 20 bases between. CDR3 length: 16 amino acids. CDR3 amino acids: CASSYPESLADTEAFF. CDR3 DNA sequence: TGTGCCAGCAGCTACCCGGAAAGCCTAGCGGACACTGAAGCTTTCTTT.

There are many counts of this clonotype. The chain has TRBV25-1 and TRBJ1-2, with D tentatively TRBD1 (5 bases). Looked up from germline, CDR1 is MGHDK and CDR2 is SYGVNS. V was pared by 2 bases and J by 0 bases, with 10 bases between. The length of the CDR3 is 15 residues. The CDR3 sequence: CASSEPGRPNYGYTF. CDR3 coding DNA: TGTGCCAGCAGTGAACCGGGACGGCCTAACTATGGCTACACCTTC.

Comment on this clonotype: With a much larger clone just one base away, this may be a read error. The chain recombines TRBV18 with TRBJ2-1, with D unresolved. The CDR3 is made up of 14 amino acids. V was clipped by 3 bases and J by 7 bases, with 13 bases between them. Germline V gene data show CDR1 as KGHSH and CDR2 as LQKENI. CDR3 sequence reads: CASSPGIGQNEQFF. CDR3 bases: TGTGCCAGCTCACCGGGGATAGGTCAGAATGAGCAGTTCTTC.

In its sample, this clonotype was seen many times. The chain employs TRBV29-1 and TRBJ2-5; no definite D call. This CDR3 region has 10 residues. Trimming shortened V by 6 bases and J by 2 bases, and 4 bases separated the two germline ends. Germline values: CDR1 SQVTM, CDR2 ANQGSEA. The CDR3 reads CSVGQETQYF. The CDR3, as DNA: TGCAGCGTGGGACAAGAGACCCAGTACTTC.

This clonotype occurred many times. The chain combines TRBV6-5 with TRBJ2-3; 7 nucleotides agree with TRBD2. The CDR3 length is 15 residues. V gave up 0 bases and J gave up 0 bases; unmatched junction bases: 0. CDR1 is MNHEY, CDR2 SVGAGI, per germline. The CDR3 bases are TGTGCCAGCAGTTACTCGGGACTAAGCACAGATACGCAGTATTTT. This translates into CASSYSGLSTDTQYF.

Of note for this clonotype: Since a much larger clone is just one base distant, this may be a read error. This rearrangement joins TRBV20-1 to TRBJ1-1; D unresolved. The germline CDR1 and CDR2 sequences are DFQATT and SNEGSKA (reference sequence). V was trimmed by 5 bases and J by 2 bases, leaving 12 bases between them. The CDR3 covers 13 residues. The CDR3 DNA reads as TGCAGTGCTGGCGAGGGTTTTAACACTGAAGCTTTCTTT. Protein sequence: CSAGEGFNTEAFF.

To note about this clonotype: This sequence is one base from a far larger clone and is likely a read error. CDR3: CASSLDRGSSPPHF. The CDR3 DNA reads TGTGCCAGCAGCCTGGACAGGGGCTCTTCACCCCCCCACTTT. This chain uses TRBV5-1 with TRBJ1-6; 9 nucleotides align to TRBD1. The length of the CDR3 is 14 residues. Germline V CDR1 and CDR2: SGHRS, YFSETQ. Based on the CDR3 plus reference TRBV5-1 and TRBJ1-6, the full variable domain is KAGVTQTPRYLIKTRGQQVTLSCSPISGHRSVSWYQQTPGQGLQFLFEYFSETQRNKGNFPGRFSGRQFSNSRSEMNVSTLELGDSALYLCASSLDRGSSPPHFGNGTRLTVT.

This clonotype was detected ten times or more. The genes are TRBV12-3 or TRBV12-4 and TRBJ2-1; possibly TRBD1 for D (5 bases). The CDR3 has 14 amino acids. V lost 7 bases and J 0 bases, leaving 10 bases between the germline ends. CDR3 nucleotides: TGTGCCAGCAAACGACAGAGCTCCTACAATGAGCAGTTCTTC. It translates to CASKRQSSYNEQFF.

This clonotype was seen ten or more times. The V call is TRBV20-1, the J call TRBJ1-5, with D perhaps TRBD1 (6 bases). The CDR3 is 13 amino acids. Germline V lookup: CDR1 DFQATT, CDR2 SNEGSKA (reference sequence). V was clipped by 2 bases and J by 6 bases, with 11 bases between them. CDR3 DNA: TGCAGTGCTAGACGCGACAGGTTTCAGCCCCAGCATTTT. It encodes CSARRDRFQPQHF.

The chain joins TRBV2 to TRBJ2-5, with 7 bases lining up with TRBD1. This CDR3 has 14 residues. Germline values: CDR1 SNHLY, CDR2 FYNNEI. J was trimmed by 1 base and V by 3 bases; bases with no gene match: 2. CDR3 loop: CASSDTGAQETQYF. In nucleotides, the CDR3 is TGTGCCAGCAGTGACACAGGGGCCCAAGAGACCCAGTACTTC.

The V and J genes are TRBV27 and TRBJ2-7; TRBD1 is a possible D gene (6 bases). The CDR3 is 14 residues long. V lost 4 bases to trimming and J lost 2 bases, with 12 bases between them. Germline V gives CDR1 MNHEY, CDR2 SMNVEV (reference sequence). The CDR3 sequence: CASSSSWDTYEQYF. CDR3 bases: TGTGCCAGCAGTTCATCCTGGGACACCTACGAGCAGTACTTC.

This clonotype was recorded many times. The genes are TRBV19 and TRBJ2-5, with D tentatively TRBD2 (5 bases). The CDR3 contains 14 residues. The V end was cut by 2 bases, the J end by 5 bases, with 12 bases between. Germline V lookup: CDR1 LNHDA, CDR2 SQIVND (reference sequence). CDR3 DNA sequence: TGTGCCAGTAGTATACGCGCTAGGAGGGAGACCCAGTACTTC. Translated: CASSIRARRETQYF.

This clonotype was counted ten times or more. The chain has TRBV5-1 and TRBJ2-7, with D possibly matching TRBD1 (7 bases). Germline V CDR1 and CDR2: SGHRS, YFSETQ. V was cut by 4 bases and J by 8 bases, with 16 bases left in between. CDR3 length: 13 residues. The CDR3 sequence is CASSPGGQRQQYF. The CDR3 region has the DNA TGCGCCAGCAGCCCCGGGGGACAGAGGCAGCAGTACTTC.

The chain recombines TRBV15 with TRBJ2-1; TRBD2 matches at 12 bases. Germline V gene data show CDR1 as LNHNV and CDR2 as YYDKDF (reference sequence). This CDR3 spans 18 amino acids. V dropped 3 bases and J dropped 6; count of bases not matched to a gene: 12. In DNA form, the CDR3 reads TGTGCCACCAGCAGGAAAATAGGACTAGCGGGACAGAGCAATGAGCAGTTCTTC. Its protein product is CATSRKIGLAGQSNEQFF.

The chain is built from TRBV6-2 or TRBV6-3 and TRBJ1-4; TRBD1 might be the D (6 bases). Trimming cost V 5 bases and J 8 bases, with 18 bases left between them. The CDR3 contains 15 residues. Germline CDR1 and CDR2: MNHEY and SVGEGT. Here the CDR3 DNA reads TGTGCCAGCAGTGAATCCGGCAGGGGTGGAGAAAAACTGTTTTTT. Its protein product is CASSESGRGGEKLFF.

This clonotype was detected a few times. The CDR3 protein is CASSYSGGPNEKLFF. The CDR3 region has the DNA TGTGCCAGCAGTTACTCAGGGGGCCCCAATGAAAAACTGTTTTTT. The genes are TRBV6-5 and TRBJ1-4, with TRBD1 matching over 7 bases. V trimming: 0 bases; J trimming: 5 bases; junction bases outside the gene matches: 3. Germline V gene lookup returns CDR1 MNHEY and CDR2 SVGAGI. This CDR3 contains 15 residues.

This clonotype was counted between two and nine times. This may arise from a read error, as a much more abundant clone is one base away. The gene calls are TRBV6-1 and TRBJ2-3, with 9 bases aligning to TRBD1. CDR1 MNHNS and CDR2 SASEGT come from the germline V gene. The CDR3 runs 16 residues. CDR3 region: CASSGGQGLVGDTQCF. In DNA form, the CDR3 reads TGTGCCAGCAGTGGGGGACAGGGTTTAGTTGGAGATACGCAGTGTTTT.

The gene calls are TRBV29-1 and TRBJ1-2; D gene uncertain. Germline V gene sequence: CDR1 SQVTM, CDR2 ANQGSEA. Trimming shortened V by 0 bases and J by 5 bases, and 7 bases separated the two germline ends. The CDR3 extends over 12 amino acids. The CDR3 DNA is TGCAGCGTTGAAGATAAGGGATATGGCTACACCTTC. As protein: CSVEDKGYGYTF. Drawing the rest from reference TRBV29-1 and TRBJ1-2, the complete variable domain is SAVISQKPSRDICQRGTSLTIQCQVDSQVTMMFWYRQQPGQSLTLIATANQGSEATYESGFVIDKFPISRPNLTFSTLTVSNMSPEDSSIYLCSVEDKGYGYTFGSGTRLTVV.

This clonotype was found many times. The rearrangement uses TRBV29-1 and TRBJ2-1; no firm D call. This CDR3 is 11 amino acids long. Germline CDR1 is SQVTM and CDR2 is ANQGSEA. The germline V and J ends were trimmed by 1 base and 3 bases, with 1 base remaining between them. The CDR3 DNA follows: TGCAGCGTTGAAGGCTACAATGAGCAGTTCTTC. This translates into CSVEGYNEQFF.

This clonotype was recorded a few times. The V and J genes are TRBV9 and TRBJ2-5, with 7 positions matching TRBD1. The V and J ends lost 2 bases and 2 bases, in that order; junction bases with no gene match: 6. This CDR3 spans 15 amino acids. Looked up from germline, CDR1 is SGDLS and CDR2 is YYNGEE. The CDR3 bases are TGTGCCAGCAGCGTTACAGGGACAGATCAAGAGACCCAGTACTTC. This codes for CASSVTGTDQETQYF.

The sample holds many counts of this clonotype. The chain carries TRBV13 and TRBJ2-3; maybe TRBD1 (6 bases). Germline V gene lookup returns CDR1 PRHDT and CDR2 FYEKMQ (reference sequence). This CDR3 is 15 amino acids long. Trimming cost V 2 bases and J 4 bases, with 13 bases left between them. The CDR3 is CASSLSPGGADTQYF. For the CDR3, the DNA is TGTGCCAGCAGCTTATCTCCTGGGGGCGCAGATACGCAGTATTTT. Complete variable domain (other parts from reference TRBV13 and TRBJ2-3): AAGVIQSPRHLIKEKRETATLKCYPIPRHDTVYWYQQGPGQDPQFLISFYEKMQSDKGSIPDRFSAQQFSDYHSELNMSSLELGDSALYFCASSLSPGGADTQYFGPGTRLTVL.

This clonotype was found many times. The CDR3 here is CASAGGPADEQFF. The CDR3 coding sequence is TGTGCCAGCGCGGGGGGGCCGGCCGATGAGCAGTTCTTC. The J gene is TRBJ2-1, the V gene TRBV6-2 or TRBV6-3, with 9 bases identical to TRBD2. The V and J ends lost 8 bases and 8 bases, in that order; junction bases with no gene match: 7. Looked up from germline, CDR1 is MNHEY and CDR2 is SVGEGT. The CDR3 covers 13 residues.

This clonotype occurred many times. The chain has TRBV6-1 and TRBJ2-1; D might be TRBD1 or TRBD2, each matching 5 bases. Looked up from germline, CDR1 is MNHNS and CDR2 is SASEGT. This CDR3 is 14 amino acids long. Between the trimmed V and J ends, which lost 6 bases and 3 bases, there was a span of 12 bases. The CDR3 DNA sequence: TGTGCCAGCAGAGGGACCCCGGGCTACAATGAGCAGTTCTTC. Its translation is CASRGTPGYNEQFF.

This clonotype came up many times. This rearrangement joins TRBV27 to TRBJ1-5; weak D call: TRBD1 (6 bases). The length of the CDR3 is 15 residues. The germline V gene encodes CDR1 MNHEY and CDR2 SMNVEV (reference sequence). V gave up 8 bases and J gave up 6 bases, with 20 bases separating them. The CDR3, as DNA: TGTGCCAGCGGAACACGCACAGGGTTCCCTCAGCCCCAGCATTTT. Translated, it gives CASGTRTGFPQPQHF.

This clonotype came up a few times. The likely explanation is a read error, given a far larger clone one base away. This rearrangement joins TRBV7-9 to TRBJ2-3; D uncertain. V was pared by 5 bases and J by 3 bases, with 15 bases between. Germline CDR1 is SEHNR and CDR2 is FQNEAQ (reference sequence). The CDR3 loop spans 15 amino acids. The CDR3 sequence is CASSRRASKTDTQYF. The CDR3 coding sequence is TGTGCCAGCAGCCGACGGGCTTCCAAGACAGATACGCAGTATTTT.

This clonotype came up many times. V and J are TRBV6-5 and TRBJ2-7, with a tentative D call TRBD1 (6 bases). Germline lookup yields CDR1 MNHEY and CDR2 SVGAGI. V was clipped by 2 bases and J by 2 bases, with 13 bases between them. This CDR3 spans 15 amino acids. The CDR3 DNA is TGTGCCAGCAGTTACCCGGTAGGGGGTCCCTACGAGCAGTACTTC. This encodes CASSYPVGGPYEQYF.

This clonotype was observed many times. The chain links TRBV7-9 to TRBJ2-3; no reliable D call. This CDR3 comprises 14 residues. Trimming removed 5 bases from V and 2 bases from J, with 11 bases in between. Per the germline V gene, CDR1 is SEHNR and CDR2 is FQNEAQ (reference sequence). CDR3 DNA: TGTGCCAGCAGCCCTTCTGGGGTCACAGATACGCAGTATTTT. Its translation is CASSPSGVTDTQYF.

This chain joins TRBV18 and TRBJ2-7; D is unclear. The CDR3 consists of 14 residues. Trimming took off 3 bases at V and 2 bases at J, with 11 bases between the two ends. Germline CDR1 KGHSH, CDR2 LQKENI. CDR3 in DNA: TGTGCCAGCTCACCCCAAAACAGCGCCTACGAGCAGTACTTC. Its translation: CASSPQNSAYEQYF.

This clonotype occurred a few times. V gene TRBV27 combines with J gene TRBJ2-5, with 8 bases identical to TRBD1. Germline CDR1 is MNHEY and CDR2 is SMNVEV (reference sequence). With 6 bases clipped from V and 12 bases from J, the junction kept 12 bases outside the gene matches. The CDR3 runs 13 residues. As DNA, the CDR3 is TGTGCCAGCAGCCCCGGGACAGGTTTGGACAAGTACTTC. Translation: CASSPGTGLDKYF.

This clonotype was counted many times. V is TRBV6-1 and J is TRBJ1-1; 7 nucleotides match TRBD1. V was clipped by 6 bases and J by 5 bases; unmatched bases: 6. The CDR3 loop spans 13 amino acids. Germline lookup yields CDR1 MNHNS and CDR2 SASEGT. The CDR3, as DNA: TGTGCCAGCAGGGCGACAGGGCGGACTGAAGCTTTCTTT. This encodes CASRATGRTEAFF.